Listed here are 18 T cell receptor beta chains from one sample, sequenced in a study of T cell changes during pregnancy in multiple sclerosis. Profiling relied on immunoSEQ multiplex PCR, and the TCRdb table lists in-frame clones only, not all of them. Among roughly 53,000 clones listed, 80% to 95% were seen once. Sequenced material: CD4+ T cells from peripheral blood mononuclear cells, taken in the third trimester of pregnancy. These receptors were collected from a female donor with multiple sclerosis, enrolled in a pregnancy study.

This clone has a single count. The chain joins TRBV30 to TRBJ1-5; D gene ambiguous. Germline V gene data show CDR1 as GTSNPN and CDR2 as SVGIG (reference sequence). V lost 4 bases to trimming and J lost 11 bases, with 21 bases between them. There are 14 residues in the CDR3. In DNA, the CDR3 is TGTGCCTGGACAACGGGAAATGGGGTGGGGACCCAGCATTTT. It translates to CAWTTGNGVGTQHF. The whole variable domain, remainder taken from reference TRBV30 and TRBJ1-5, is SQTIHQWPATLVQPVGSPLSLECTVEGTSNPNLYWYRQAAGRGLQLLFYSVGIGQISSEVPQNLSASRPQDRQFILSSKKLLLSDSGFYLCAWTTGNGVGTQHFGDGTRLSIL.

This clone appeared once. The J gene is TRBJ2-1, the V gene TRBV7-9; 9 nucleotides align to TRBD2. The CDR3 has 15 residues. Germline lookup yields CDR1 SEHNR and CDR2 FQNEAQ (reference sequence). V trimming: 3 bases; J trimming: 5 bases; junction bases outside the gene matches: 5. CDR3 in amino acids: CASSFLGTSHNEQFF. CDR3 nucleotides: TGTGCCAGCAGCTTTTTGGGGACTAGCCACAATGAGCAGTTCTTC. Full variable domain (outside the CDR3, taken from reference TRBV7-9 and TRBJ2-1): DTGVSQNPRHKITKRGQNVTFRCDPISEHNRLYWYRQTLGQGPEFLTYFQNEAQLEKSRLLSDRFSAERPKGSFSTLEIQRTEQGDSAMYLCASSFLGTSHNEQFFGPGTRLTVL.

The rearrangement links TRBV5-4 to TRBJ2-1; D gene ambiguous. The V end was cut by 2 bases, the J end by 5 bases, with 14 bases between. CDR3 length equals 15 residues. The germline gives CDR1 SGHNT, CDR2 YYREEE (reference sequence). The CDR3 is CASSFRLAYNNEQFF. Here the CDR3 DNA reads TGTGCCAGCAGCTTCCGACTCGCTTACAACAATGAGCAGTTCTTC.

The gene calls are TRBV19 and TRBJ2-7, with 7 positions matching TRBD2. The CDR3 loop spans 14 amino acids. Per germline, CDR1 LNHDA and CDR2 SQIVND (reference sequence). J lost 5 bases, V lost 3 bases, and 7 bases had no gene match. The CDR3 spells CASSITGTINEQYF. DNA of the CDR3: TGTGCCAGTAGTATCACCGGGACTATTAACGAGCAGTACTTC. The complete variable domain, with remaining parts taken from reference TRBV19 and TRBJ2-7, reads DGGITQSPKYLFRKEGQNVTLSCEQNLNHDAMYWYRQDPGQGLRLIYYSQIVNDFQKGDIAEGYSVSREKKESFPLTVTSAQKNPTAFYLCASSITGTINEQYFGPGTRLTVT.

CDR3 amino acids: CASSIVGGQAYEQYF. The CDR3 coding sequence is TGTGCCAGTAGTATTGTAGGGGGACAGGCCTACGAGCAGTACTTC. The chain is built from TRBV19 and TRBJ2-7, with 8 bases that match TRBD1. J was trimmed by 2 bases and V by 3 bases; bases with no gene match: 6. The CDR3 consists of 15 residues. The germline V gene has CDR1 LNHDA and CDR2 SQIVND (reference sequence).

The chain employs TRBV5-4 and TRBJ2-2, with D possibly TRBD2 on 5 matching bases. CDR3 length: 15 amino acids. Germline CDR1 reads SGHNT; CDR2 reads YYREEE (reference sequence). V lost 5 bases and J lost 3, with 14 bases in between. This CDR3 is CASSYDRGYTGELFF. CDR3 coding DNA: TGTGCCAGCAGTTATGACCGAGGGTACACCGGGGAGCTGTTTTTT.

This clone has only one observation. The chain has TRBV11-2 and TRBJ1-5; D remains unclear. Germline CDR1 SGHAT, CDR2 FQNNGV. CDR3 length: 15 amino acids. Trimming pared 5 bases from V and 3 bases from J, leaving 14 bases between. CDR3 DNA sequence: TGTGCCAGCAGCCCCGGGGTAGTCGACAATCAGCCCCAGCATTTT. Amino acid sequence: CASSPGVVDNQPQHF.

The chain links TRBV2 to TRBJ2-7, with TRBD2 matching over 7 bases. This CDR3 is 15 amino acids long. Germline V gene data show CDR1 as SNHLY and CDR2 as FYNNEI. V lost 4 bases to trimming and J lost 3 bases; unmatched junction nucleotides: 9. The CDR3 sequence is CASSVTSVVNYEQYF. The DNA of the CDR3 is TGTGCCAGCAGTGTCACTAGCGTTGTAAACTACGAGCAGTACTTC. The complete variable domain, with remaining parts taken from reference TRBV2 and TRBJ2-7, reads EPEVTQTPSHQVTQMGQEVILRCVPISNHLYFYWYRQILGQKVEFLVSFYNNEISEKSEIFDDQFSVERPDGSNFTLKIRSTKLEDSAMYFCASSVTSVVNYEQYFGPGTRLTVT.

CDR3 nucleotides: TGTGCCAGCAGTCCCGGGACTAGCGGGAGGGCCGAGCAGTACTTC. It is translated as CASSPGTSGRAEQYF. The chain recombines TRBV2 with TRBJ2-7; TRBD2 agrees at 16 bases. The CDR3 has 15 amino acids. The germline CDR1 and CDR2 sequences are SNHLY and FYNNEI. V was pared by 5 bases and J by 6 bases, with 4 bases of the junction left unmatched.

The chain links TRBV5-6 to TRBJ2-1; D gene uncertain. The V and J ends lost 1 base and 0 bases respectively, with 8 bases between them. This CDR3 spans 15 amino acids. Germline lookup yields CDR1 SGHDT and CDR2 YYEEEE. DNA for the CDR3: TGTGCCAGCAGCTTGTTTGGTAGCTCCTACAATGAGCAGTTCTTC. It encodes CASSLFGSSYNEQFF.

The CDR3 bases are TGTGCCTGTAGCGGGACTGGGACCCAGTACTTC. It yields the protein CACSGTGTQYF. The genes are TRBV30 and TRBJ2-5; 8 nucleotides line up with TRBD2. Trimming at V came to 6 bases and at J to 7 bases, leaving 4 bases not matched to a gene. The germline V gene encodes CDR1 GTSNPN and CDR2 SVGIG (reference sequence). The CDR3 has 11 residues.

J is TRBJ2-1 and V is TRBV7-2, with D hard to call. The CDR3 loop spans 15 amino acids. V dropped 5 bases and J dropped 0 bases, with 11 bases sitting between them. Germline V gene data show CDR1 as SGHTA and CDR2 as FQGNSA. As DNA, the CDR3 is TGTGCCAGCAGCACAGACGGCAGCTCCTACAATGAGCAGTTCTTC. It codes for CASSTDGSSYNEQFF.

The chain is built from TRBV25-1 and TRBJ1-1; 10 bases match TRBD1. CDR1 MGHDK and CDR2 SYGVNS come from the germline V gene. Trimming took 3 bases from V and 1 from J; bases not matched to a gene: 5. The CDR3 has 16 residues. CDR3 coding DNA: TGTGCCAGCAGTGAGACAGGGGGCGGCGGGAACACTGAAGCTTTCTTT. It encodes CASSETGGGGNTEAFF.

The chain is built from TRBV2 and TRBJ1-2; weak D call: TRBD1 (6 bases). Germline-derived CDR1 and CDR2 are SNHLY and FYNNEI. The CDR3 is 15 amino acids. Trimming left V 3 bases short and J 4 bases short, with 15 bases between. CDR3 sequence: CASSEDPGVGYGYTF. The CDR3 bases are TGTGCCAGCAGTGAGGACCCAGGGGTTGGCTATGGCTACACCTTC.

The chain uses TRBV5-1 and TRBJ2-1; perhaps TRBD1 as D (6 bases). The V end lost 0 bases, the J end lost 6 bases, and 10 bases lay between the germline ends. This CDR3 spans 14 amino acids. Germline V gives CDR1 SGHRS, CDR2 YFSETQ. In DNA form, the CDR3 reads TGCGCCAGCAGCTTGGTAGGGGGTCCCAATGAGCAGTTCTTC. Protein product: CASSLVGGPNEQFF.

The chain joins TRBV6-1 to TRBJ2-1; 8 nucleotides match TRBD2. In germline, CDR1 is MNHNS, CDR2 SASEGT. CDR3 length: 15 residues. V gave up 3 bases and J gave up 3 bases; unmatched junction bases: 4. The CDR3 bases are TGTGCCAGCAGTGACCAGCGGGAGTTCTACAATGAGCAGTTCTTC. Protein: CASSDQREFYNEQFF.

In regard to this clone: This specimen includes other DNA sequences encoding the same CDR3. The V call is TRBV5-1, the J call TRBJ1-5, with 9 positions matching TRBD1. The CDR3 runs 14 residues. V shed 4 bases, J shed 5 bases, and the junction held 4 bases outside the gene matches. Germline CDR1 reads SGHRS; CDR2 reads YFSETQ. CDR3 loop: CASSPGQGYQPQHF. The DNA of the CDR3 is TGCGCCAGCAGCCCGGGACAGGGCTATCAGCCCCAGCATTTT. The complete variable domain, with remaining parts taken from reference TRBV5-1 and TRBJ1-5, reads KAGVTQTPRYLIKTRGQQVTLSCSPISGHRSVSWYQQTPGQGLQFLFEYFSETQRNKGNFPGRFSGRQFSNSRSEMNVSTLELGDSALYLCASSPGQGYQPQHFGDGTRLSIL.

This clone came up once. Written as DNA, the CDR3 is TGTGCCAGCGGGGCGCGGGTAGGGGGCAATGAGCAGTTCTTC. It is translated as CASGARVGGNEQFF. V and J are TRBV2 and TRBJ2-1, with a possible D match to TRBD1 (6 bases). CDR3 size: 14 residues. V dropped 8 bases and J dropped 6 bases, with 17 bases sitting between them. Germline V gene lookup returns CDR1 SNHLY and CDR2 FYNNEI.